The 30 T cell receptor beta chains given below trace back to one sample, sequenced in a study of T cell responses to AZD1222 COVID-19 vaccine. Clones were read by immunoSEQ multiplex PCR, and TCRdb kept only the in-frame ones, dropping some. The table includes some 100,000 clones, approximately 90% detected once. This specimen was peripheral blood, taken on day 0 of AZD1222 vaccination. These receptors came from an adult in good health.

This chain connects TRBV5-4 to TRBJ1-2; maybe TRBD1 (5 bases). V lost 6 bases and J 5 bases, leaving 14 bases between the germline ends. Germline lookup yields CDR1 SGHNT and CDR2 YYREEE (reference sequence). This CDR3 has 13 amino acids. The DNA of the CDR3 is TGTGCCAGCACCCGGAGGGGCGGATATGGCTACACCTTC. It is translated as CASTRRGGYGYTF.

V gene TRBV11-2 combines with J gene TRBJ1-2, with no clear D. V was pared by 5 bases and J by 3 bases, with 16 bases between. This CDR3 is built from 15 residues. The V gene's germline CDR1 is SGHAT and CDR2 FQNNGV. In DNA, the CDR3 is TGTGCCAGCAGCCACGGTGAAGAGAATTACTATGGCTACACCTTC. Its translation: CASSHGEENYYGYTF.

The chain joins TRBV4-1 to TRBJ2-3; tentatively, D is TRBD1 (6 bases). Germline-derived CDR1 and CDR2 are MGHRA and YSYEKL. The V and J ends lost 4 bases and 2 bases respectively, with 16 bases between them. This CDR3 is 16 amino acids long. The CDR3: CASSLTGPRDTDTQYF. CDR3 coding DNA: TGCGCCAGCAGCCTTACAGGGCCTCGAGACACAGATACGCAGTATTTT.

The chain uses TRBV3-1 (or the pseudogene TRBV3-2) and TRBJ1-6, with D maybe TRBD1 (5 bases). The CDR3 has 16 residues. V gave up 1 base and J gave up 7 bases, with 14 bases separating them. The V gene's germline CDR1 is LGHDT and CDR2 YNNKEL (reference sequence). This CDR3 reads CASSQGMTVRNSPLHF. The CDR3 bases are TGTGCCAGCAGCCAAGGGATGACAGTTCGAAATTCACCCCTCCACTTT.

The V gene is TRBV5-1, the J gene TRBJ2-7; D is uncertain. This CDR3 comprises 10 residues. Germline CDR1 and CDR2: SGHRS and YFSETQ. V lost 2 bases to trimming and J lost 6 bases, with 3 bases between them. CDR3: CASSFGEQYF. CDR3 sequence (DNA): TGCGCCAGCAGCTTTGGCGAGCAGTACTTC.

The chain joins TRBV10-3 to TRBJ1-1, with D perhaps TRBD1 (6 bases). Looked up from germline, CDR1 is ENHRY and CDR2 is SYGVKD. V lost 3 bases and J 5 bases, leaving 13 bases between the germline ends. The CDR3 is made up of 14 amino acids. CDR3 protein: CAISDNEGGTEAFF. The CDR3 DNA reads TGTGCCATCAGTGACAATGAAGGGGGAACTGAAGCTTTCTTT.

The rearrangement links TRBV28 to TRBJ2-1, with D uncertain. V was trimmed by 3 bases and J by 9 bases, leaving 9 bases between them. Germline CDR1 and CDR2: MDHEN and SYDVKM. CDR3 length equals 12 residues. The CDR3 DNA is TGTGCCAGCAGTTTCAAATTTTTTGAGCAGTTCTTC. This codes for CASSFKFFEQFF. The whole variable domain, remainder taken from reference TRBV28 and TRBJ2-1, is DVKVTQSSRYLVKRTGEKVFLECVQDMDHENMFWYRQDPGLGLRLIYFSYDVKMKEKGDIPEGYSVSREKKERFSLILESASTNQTSMYLCASSFKFFEQFFGPGTRLTVL.

The genes are TRBV5-1 and TRBJ2-5; 9 bases line up with TRBD2. The CDR3 consists of 14 residues. CDR1 and CDR2 from the germline V gene are SGHRS and YFSETQ. With V trimmed by 3 bases and J by 2 bases, 2 bases remained unmatched. The DNA for the CDR3 is TGCGCCAGCAGCTGGAGCGGGGGGCAAGAGACCCAGTACTTC. Its protein is CASSWSGGQETQYF.

The rearrangement joins TRBV2 to TRBJ1-2; 9 nucleotides agree with TRBD1. From germline, CDR1 is SNHLY and CDR2 FYNNEI. CDR3 length: 17 amino acids. V gave up 10 bases and J gave up 0 bases; unmatched junction bases: 15. The CDR3 DNA reads as TGTGCCACGGGATCGGGACAGGGTCTTCAAGCTAACTATGGCTACACCTTC. Its protein product is CATGSGQGLQANYGYTF.

This chain connects TRBV5-6 to TRBJ2-3; 7 positions agree with TRBD1. The CDR3 loop spans 17 amino acids. Trimming at V came to 4 bases and at J to 3 bases, leaving 14 bases not matched to a gene. Germline V gene data show CDR1 as SGHDT and CDR2 as YYEEEE. The CDR3 region has the DNA TGTGCCAGCAGCCTTGGCCCCGGGACAGATAAGACAGATACGCAGTATTTT. Amino acids: CASSLGPGTDKTDTQYF.

This chain joins TRBV30 and TRBJ1-2, with a weak D call TRBD1 (5 bases). Germline V gene sequence: CDR1 GTSNPN, CDR2 SVGIG (reference sequence). V was clipped by 2 bases and J by 5 bases, with 12 bases between them. The CDR3 has 13 residues. CDR3 sequence: CAWSNREGYGYTF. CDR3 nucleotides: TGTGCCTGGAGTAACCGGGAGGGGTATGGCTACACCTTC.

V usage is TRBV5-8 and J usage is TRBJ2-5; possibly TRBD1 for D (6 bases). This CDR3 is 14 amino acids long. Trimming took off 4 bases at V and 1 base at J, with 11 bases between the two ends. Germline-derived CDR1 and CDR2 are SGHTS and YDEGEE. The DNA for the CDR3 is TGTGCCAGCAGCGCAGACAGGATCCAAGAGACCCAGTACTTC. This sequence encodes CASSADRIQETQYF. The full variable domain, with the rest looked up from reference TRBV5-8 and TRBJ2-5, is EAGVTQSPTHLIKTRGQQATLRCSPISGHTSVYWYQQALGLGLQFLLWYDEGEERNRGNFPPRFSGRQFPNYSSELNVNALELEDSALYLCASSADRIQETQYFGPGTRLLVL.

This chain links TRBV12-5 with TRBJ1-2; D not resolved. From germline, CDR1 is LGHNT and CDR2 FRNRAP. This CDR3 has 14 amino acids. V gave up 0 bases and J gave up 4 bases, with 9 bases separating them. CDR3 protein: CASGLVGLIYGYTF. Written as DNA, the CDR3 is TGTGCTAGTGGTTTGGTAGGGCTCATCTATGGCTACACCTTC. Full variable domain (missing parts from reference TRBV12-5 and TRBJ1-2): DARVTQTPRHKVTEMGQEVTMRCQPILGHNTVFWYRQTMMQGLELLAYFRNRAPLDDSGMPKDRFSAEMPDATLATLKIQPSEPRDSAVYFCASGLVGLIYGYTFGSGTRLTVV.

The V and J genes are TRBV5-1 and TRBJ2-7; 15 bases are a match to TRBD2. Per the germline V gene, CDR1 is SGHRS and CDR2 is YFSETQ. CDR3 size: 16 residues. The J segment lost 4 bases and the V segment lost 4 bases, leaving 6 bases of the junction unmatched. The CDR3: CASSPGLAGGHYEQYF. In nucleotides, the CDR3 is TGCGCCAGCAGCCCGGGACTAGCGGGGGGACATTACGAGCAGTACTTC.

This chain uses TRBV11-3 with TRBJ2-1; 13 bases agree with TRBD2. From germline, CDR1 is SGHNT and CDR2 YENEEA. J lost 4 bases, V lost 2 bases, and 2 bases had no gene match. CDR3 length equals 16 residues. The CDR3 protein is CASSLRTSGGYNEQFF. Written as DNA, the CDR3 is TGTGCCAGCAGCTTAAGGACTAGCGGGGGTTACAATGAGCAGTTCTTC.

The V call is TRBV5-8, the J call TRBJ1-2, with D maybe TRBD1 (5 bases). Germline V gives CDR1 SGHTS, CDR2 YDEGEE. Trimming removed 0 bases at V and 5 bases at J, with 5 bases between. The CDR3 has 12 residues. CDR3: CASSLEGYGYTF. The DNA for the CDR3 is TGTGCCAGCAGCTTGGAGGGGTATGGCTACACCTTC.

This chain uses TRBV7-8 with TRBJ1-6; possible D gene TRBD1, 5 bases. Germline V gene sequence: CDR1 SGHVS, CDR2 FQNEAQ. V was shortened by 7 bases and J by 7 bases, with 14 bases between the two germline ends. This CDR3 has 14 amino acids. The CDR3 bases are TGTGCCAGCAAAACCGGGACCCTGAATTCACCCCTCCACTTT. Amino acids: CASKTGTLNSPLHF.

This clone was recorded a few times. The V gene is TRBV5-4, the J gene TRBJ1-4, with TRBD1 matching 10 bases. Germline V gene data show CDR1 as SGHNT and CDR2 as YYREEE (reference sequence). The CDR3 covers 18 residues. J was trimmed by 2 bases and V by 3 bases; bases with no gene match: 10. CDR3 in DNA: TGTGCCAGCAGCTCGCACCGGGACAGGGGCACGACTAATGAAAAACTGTTTTTT. Its protein is CASSSHRDRGTTNEKLFF.

V usage is TRBV28 and J usage is TRBJ2-2; 9 nucleotides agree with TRBD2. The V segment lost 7 bases and the J segment 4 bases; nucleotides outside the gene matches: 7. This CDR3 spans 15 amino acids. Germline loops: CDR1 MDHEN, CDR2 SYDVKM. CDR3 coding DNA: TGTGCCAGCATTAAGCGGGGGGTCGGCACCGGGGAGCTGTTTTTT. Translating it yields CASIKRGVGTGELFF.

The rearrangement joins TRBV6-5 to TRBJ1-5; the D gene is possibly TRBD1 (6 bases). Trimming left V 6 bases short and J 7 bases short, with 19 bases between. The CDR3 loop spans 15 amino acids. Germline V gene data show CDR1 as MNHEY and CDR2 as SVGAGI. The CDR3 DNA reads TGTGCCAGCAGACCCGGGCTGGGGGGGGCCCAGCCCCAGCATTTT. It yields the protein CASRPGLGGAQPQHF.

This chain uses TRBV2 with TRBJ2-3; a weak D match, TRBD1 (6 bases). The V end lost 3 bases, the J end lost 0 bases, and 19 bases lay between the germline ends. The CDR3 consists of 18 residues. Germline values: CDR1 SNHLY, CDR2 FYNNEI. CDR3 sequence (DNA): TGTGCCAGCAGTGACGGCGGAGACAGTACAGGGAGCACAGATACGCAGTATTTT. This gives the protein CASSDGGDSTGSTDTQYF.

The chain joins TRBV18 to TRBJ1-4; D gene ambiguous. Between the trimmed V and J ends, which lost 5 bases and 4 bases, there was a span of 5 bases. Germline loops: CDR1 KGHSH, CDR2 LQKENI. This CDR3 spans 12 amino acids. The CDR3 region is CASSSDNEKLFF. CDR3 sequence (DNA): TGTGCCAGCTCATCCGATAATGAAAAACTGTTTTTT.

The rearrangement uses TRBV28 and TRBJ1-1; 8 bases fit TRBD1. Germline CDR1 MDHEN, CDR2 SYDVKM. There are 14 residues in the CDR3. The J segment lost 5 bases and the V segment lost 5 bases, leaving 7 bases of the junction unmatched. The CDR3 sequence: CASSPGYRGTEAFF. The CDR3 bases are TGTGCCAGCAGTCCCGGCTACAGGGGGACTGAAGCTTTCTTT.

This clone appeared a few times. This chain uses TRBV29-1 with TRBJ1-6; D is perhaps TRBD1 (5 bases). The germline gives CDR1 SQVTM, CDR2 ANQGSEA. Trimming took 4 bases from V and 6 from J, leaving 10 bases between them. The CDR3 contains 13 residues. The CDR3 here is CSVAETVNSPLHF. As DNA, the CDR3 is TGCAGCGTTGCTGAGACAGTTAATTCACCCCTCCACTTT. Drawing the rest from reference TRBV29-1 and TRBJ1-6, the complete variable domain is SAVISQKPSRDICQRGTSLTIQCQVDSQVTMMFWYRQQPGQSLTLIATANQGSEATYESGFVIDKFPISRPNLTFSTLTVSNMSPEDSSIYLCSVAETVNSPLHFGNGTRLTVT.

The V call is TRBV5-1, the J call TRBJ2-5, with TRBD1 matching over 10 bases. CDR1 and CDR2 (germline): SGHRS, YFSETQ. After removal of 4 bases from V and 3 bases from J, the junction contained 6 bases not matched to a gene. The CDR3 sequence is 15 residues long. CDR3 sequence: CASSVSGTGEETQYF. As DNA, the CDR3 is TGCGCCAGCAGCGTATCCGGGACAGGGGAAGAGACCCAGTACTTC.

The chain combines TRBV27 with TRBJ1-6; 9 nucleotides agree with TRBD1. Per germline, CDR1 MNHEY and CDR2 SMNVEV (reference sequence). The CDR3 runs to 15 residues. V shed 2 bases and J 5 bases; nucleotides not matched to a gene: 1. The CDR3 loop reads CASSLGDRDNSPLHF. CDR3 in DNA: TGTGCCAGCAGTTTAGGGGACAGGGATAATTCACCCCTCCACTTT.

The V gene is TRBV6-5, the J gene TRBJ2-7; D tentatively reads TRBD1 or TRBD2 (6 bases each). This CDR3 has 13 amino acids. CDR1 and CDR2 from the germline V gene are MNHEY and SVGAGI. Deletions cut 6 bases from V and 1 base from J, with 10 bases between. CDR3 bases: TGTGCCAGCAGCAAAGGGGGGTCCTACGAGCAGTACTTC. It translates to CASSKGGSYEQYF.

CDR3 nucleotide sequence: TGTGCCAGCTCCCCCGAGACAGGCTCCTATAATTCACCCCTCCACTTT. Residues: CASSPETGSYNSPLHF. The chain is built from TRBV18 and TRBJ1-6; tentative D call: TRBD1 (6 bases). This CDR3 is 16 amino acids long. Trimming pared 6 bases from V and 0 bases from J, leaving 12 bases between. Per germline, CDR1 KGHSH and CDR2 LQKENI.

The rearrangement joins TRBV5-4 to TRBJ2-5; D ambiguous. This CDR3 comprises 14 residues. CDR1 and CDR2 (germline): SGHNT, YYREEE (reference sequence). V was pared by 0 bases and J by 5 bases, with 11 bases between. This CDR3 reads CASSLADSSETQYF. The CDR3 nucleotides read TGTGCCAGCAGCTTGGCGGATTCCTCGGAGACCCAGTACTTC. Complete variable domain (other parts from reference TRBV5-4 and TRBJ2-5): ETGVTQSPTHLIKTRGQQVTLRCSSQSGHNTVSWYQQALGQGPQFIFQYYREEENGRGNFPPRFSGLQFPNYSSELNVNALELDDSALYLCASSLADSSETQYFGPGTRLLVL.

The V call is TRBV5-4, the J call TRBJ1-3; 8 bases agree with TRBD1. Germline V gene lookup returns CDR1 SGHNT and CDR2 YYREEE (reference sequence). This CDR3 is 15 amino acids long. V gave up 0 bases and J gave up 4 bases; unmatched junction bases: 3. CDR3 sequence (DNA): TGTGCCAGCAGCTTGGACAGGGGGGACGGAAACACCATATATTTT. It translates to CASSLDRGDGNTIYF.